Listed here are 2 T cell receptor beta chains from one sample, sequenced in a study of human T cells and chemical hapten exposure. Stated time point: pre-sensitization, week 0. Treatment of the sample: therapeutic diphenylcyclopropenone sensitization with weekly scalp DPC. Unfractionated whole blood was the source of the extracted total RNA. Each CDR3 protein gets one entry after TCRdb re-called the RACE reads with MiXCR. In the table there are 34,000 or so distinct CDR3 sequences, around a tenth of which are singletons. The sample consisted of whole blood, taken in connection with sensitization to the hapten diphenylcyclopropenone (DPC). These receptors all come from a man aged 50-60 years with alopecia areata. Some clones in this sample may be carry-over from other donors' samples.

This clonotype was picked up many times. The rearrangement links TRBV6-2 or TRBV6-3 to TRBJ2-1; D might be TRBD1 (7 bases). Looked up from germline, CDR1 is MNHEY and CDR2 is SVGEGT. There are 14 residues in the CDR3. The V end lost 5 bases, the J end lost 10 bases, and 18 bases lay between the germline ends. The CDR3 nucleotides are TGTGCCAGCAGTCGCGGGACAGCCACTCAGGAGCAGTTCTTC. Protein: CASSRGTATQEQFF.

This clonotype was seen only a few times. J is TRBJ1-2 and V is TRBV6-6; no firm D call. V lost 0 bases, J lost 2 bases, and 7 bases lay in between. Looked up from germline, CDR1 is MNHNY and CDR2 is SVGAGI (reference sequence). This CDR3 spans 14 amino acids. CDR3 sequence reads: CASSYSPENYGYTF. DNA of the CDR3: TGTGCCAGCAGTTACTCTCCCGAGAACTATGGCTACACCTTC.